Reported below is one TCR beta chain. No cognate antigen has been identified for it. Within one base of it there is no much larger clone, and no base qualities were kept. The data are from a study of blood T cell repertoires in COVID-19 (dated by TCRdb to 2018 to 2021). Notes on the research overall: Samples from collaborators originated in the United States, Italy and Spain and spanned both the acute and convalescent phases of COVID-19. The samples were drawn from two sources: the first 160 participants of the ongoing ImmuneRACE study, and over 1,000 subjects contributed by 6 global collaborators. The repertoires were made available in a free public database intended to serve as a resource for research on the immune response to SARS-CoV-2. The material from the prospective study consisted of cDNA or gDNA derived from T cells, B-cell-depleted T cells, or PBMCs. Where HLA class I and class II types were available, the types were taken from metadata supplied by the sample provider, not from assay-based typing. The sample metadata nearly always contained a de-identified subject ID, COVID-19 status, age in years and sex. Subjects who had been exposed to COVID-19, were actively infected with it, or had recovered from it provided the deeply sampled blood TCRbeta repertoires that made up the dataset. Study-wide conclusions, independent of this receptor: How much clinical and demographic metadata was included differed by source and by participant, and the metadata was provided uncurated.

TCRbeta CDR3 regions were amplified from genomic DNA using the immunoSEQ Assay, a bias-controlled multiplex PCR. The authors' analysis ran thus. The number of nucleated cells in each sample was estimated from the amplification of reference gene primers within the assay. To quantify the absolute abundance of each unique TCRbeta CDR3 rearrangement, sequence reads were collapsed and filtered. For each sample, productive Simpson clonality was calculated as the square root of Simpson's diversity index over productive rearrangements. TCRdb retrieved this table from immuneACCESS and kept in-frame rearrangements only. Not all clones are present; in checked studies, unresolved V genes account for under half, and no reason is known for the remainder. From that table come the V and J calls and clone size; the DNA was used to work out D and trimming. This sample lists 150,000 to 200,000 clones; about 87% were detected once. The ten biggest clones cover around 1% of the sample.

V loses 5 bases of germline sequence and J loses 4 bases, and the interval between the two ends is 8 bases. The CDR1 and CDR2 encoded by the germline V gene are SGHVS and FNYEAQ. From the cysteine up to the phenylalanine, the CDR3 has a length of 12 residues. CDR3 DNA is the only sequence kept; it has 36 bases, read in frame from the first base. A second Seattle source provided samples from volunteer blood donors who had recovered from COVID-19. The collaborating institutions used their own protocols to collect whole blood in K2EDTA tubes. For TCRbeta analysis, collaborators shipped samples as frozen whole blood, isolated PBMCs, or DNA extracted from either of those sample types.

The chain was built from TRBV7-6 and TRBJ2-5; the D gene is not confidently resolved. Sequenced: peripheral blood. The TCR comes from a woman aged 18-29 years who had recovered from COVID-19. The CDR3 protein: CASSRTGETQYF. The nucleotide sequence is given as TGTGCCAGCAGCCGCACGGGAGAGACCCAGTACTTC.